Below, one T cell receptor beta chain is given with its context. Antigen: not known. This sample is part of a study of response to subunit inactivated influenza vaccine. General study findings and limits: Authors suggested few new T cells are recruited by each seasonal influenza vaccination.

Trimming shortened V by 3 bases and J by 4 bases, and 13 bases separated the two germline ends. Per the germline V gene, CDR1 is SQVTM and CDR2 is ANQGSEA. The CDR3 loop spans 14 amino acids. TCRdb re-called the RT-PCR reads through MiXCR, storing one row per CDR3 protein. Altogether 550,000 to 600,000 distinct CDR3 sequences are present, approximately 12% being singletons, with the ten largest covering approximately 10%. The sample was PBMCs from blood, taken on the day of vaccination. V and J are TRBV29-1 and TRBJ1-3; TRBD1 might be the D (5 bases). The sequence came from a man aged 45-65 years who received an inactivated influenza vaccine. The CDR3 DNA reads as TGCAGCGTTGACGGCAGGGTAGGCGGAAACACCATATATTTT. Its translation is CSVDGRVGGNTIYF.